These 25 T cell receptor beta chains were all obtained from the same sample, sequenced in a study of blood T cell repertoires in COVID-19. Using immunoSEQ multiplex PCR, the repertoire was profiled, and TCRdb retains in-frame clones only, with some absent. The table has about 49,000 clones, 87% seen once; the top ten hold 2% to 2.5%. Sequencing used peripheral blood. Receptors were obtained from a woman of 80 years or more with COVID-19, enrolled during active disease.

This chain uses TRBV6-5 with TRBJ1-1; perhaps TRBD1 as D (5 bases). The CDR3 runs to 15 residues. V lost 6 bases, J lost 5 bases, and 19 bases lay in between. CDR1 and CDR2 (germline): MNHEY, SVGAGI. The chain's CDR3 is CASSRLGGRGTEAFF. CDR3 bases: TGTGCCAGCAGCCGGCTTGGGGGGAGAGGAACTGAAGCTTTCTTT.

V usage is TRBV6-5 and J usage is TRBJ1-2; D is undetermined. The V end was cut by 6 bases, the J end by 2 bases, with 16 bases between. The germline V gene encodes CDR1 MNHEY and CDR2 SVGAGI. The CDR3 contains 15 residues. The CDR3 loop reads CASSYLISPNYGYTF. The CDR3 bases are TGTGCCAGCAGCTACCTGATAAGCCCAAACTATGGCTACACCTTC.

V usage is TRBV5-8 and J usage is TRBJ1-5; D unclear. The V end was cut by 2 bases, the J end by 0 bases, with 3 bases between. Germline V CDR1 and CDR2: SGHTS, YDEGEE. The CDR3 is made up of 13 amino acids. CDR3 coding DNA: TGTGCCAGCAGCTTCTCTAGCAATCAGCCCCAGCATTTT. Its protein product is CASSFSSNQPQHF.

The chain employs TRBV5-1 and TRBJ2-7; TRBD2 agrees at 12 bases. Germline CDR1 is SGHRS and CDR2 is YFSETQ. Trimming took 4 bases from V and 12 from J; bases not matched to a gene: 11. CDR3 length: 14 residues. CDR3 in DNA: TGCGCCAGCAGCCTACTAGCGGGGGGACGGGGCACGTACTTC. This gives the protein CASSLLAGGRGTYF.

This clone was seen once. The V gene is TRBV18, the J gene TRBJ1-2, with 8 bases aligning to TRBD1. Looked up from germline, CDR1 is KGHSH and CDR2 is LQKENI. Germline trimming cut 3 bases from V and 7 bases from J; bases unmatched to any gene: 10. There are 15 residues in the CDR3. CDR3 loop: CASSPDGTGQPGYTF. The CDR3 DNA sequence: TGTGCCAGCTCACCGGACGGGACAGGTCAACCTGGCTACACCTTC.

The J gene is TRBJ2-3, the V gene TRBV19; 9 bases agree with TRBD2. The CDR3 contains 14 residues. Looked up from germline, CDR1 is LNHDA and CDR2 is SQIVND (reference sequence). V trimming: 4 bases; J trimming: 12 bases; junction bases outside the gene matches: 11. CDR3 nucleotide sequence: TGTGCCAGTAGTACGTATGATAGCGGGAGAGATCAGTATTTT. Its translation is CASSTYDSGRDQYF. The full variable domain, in which reference TRBV19 and TRBJ2-3 provide the parts outside the CDR3, is DGGITQSPKYLFRKEGQNVTLSCEQNLNHDAMYWYRQDPGQGLRLIYYSQIVNDFQKGDIAEGYSVSREKKESFPLTVTSAQKNPTAFYLCASSTYDSGRDQYFGPGTRLTVL.

V is TRBV4-2 and J is TRBJ2-7, with 7 bases fitting TRBD1. Trimming at V came to 4 bases and at J to 3 bases, leaving 6 bases not matched to a gene. The CDR3 runs 14 residues. CDR1 and CDR2 from the germline V gene are LGHNA and YNFKEQ. The CDR3 loop is CASSPGTEIYEQYF. CDR3 DNA: TGTGCCAGCAGCCCCGGGACAGAAATCTACGAGCAGTACTTC.

The CDR3 bases are TGCGCCAGCCTACAGGGATTCGAGCGAAGAGATACGCAGTATTTT. Protein product: CASLQGFERRDTQYF. The chain uses TRBV23-1 and TRBJ2-3; tentatively, D is TRBD1 (6 bases). Being an ORF, TRBV23-1 has a function that is uncertain. This CDR3 region has 15 residues. Trimming pared 8 bases from V and 5 bases from J, leaving 20 bases between.

The rearrangement joins TRBV6-5 to TRBJ2-7; 9 bases map to TRBD1. This CDR3 region has 14 residues. CDR1 and CDR2 (germline): MNHEY, SVGAGI. V gave up 3 bases and J gave up 7 bases; unmatched junction bases: 7. DNA of the CDR3: TGTGCCAGCAGTTATGGGACAGGGCGACGGGAGCAGTACTTC. Encoded protein: CASSYGTGRREQYF.

The rearrangement joins TRBV3-1 (or the pseudogene TRBV3-2) to TRBJ2-4; 8 nucleotides agree with TRBD2. V shed 3 bases, J shed 0 bases, and the junction held 4 bases outside the gene matches. This CDR3 spans 16 amino acids. CDR1 is LGHDT, CDR2 YNNKEL, per germline (reference sequence). DNA for the CDR3: TGTGCCAGCAGCCATGGACTAGCTCTAGCCAAAAACATTCAGTACTTC. Translating it yields CASSHGLALAKNIQYF.

The chain has TRBV7-2 and TRBJ1-6, with TRBD1 matching 9 bases. Trimming at V came to 1 base and at J to 4 bases, leaving 8 bases not matched to a gene. The CDR3 consists of 18 residues. Germline V gene sequence: CDR1 SGHTA, CDR2 FQGNSA. The CDR3 region is CASSLVGTGTGYNSPLHF. The CDR3 DNA sequence: TGTGCCAGCAGCTTAGTGGGGACAGGGACGGGATATAATTCACCCCTCCACTTT.

The chain employs TRBV6-5 and TRBJ1-2; a possible D gene is TRBD1 (6 bases). Per the germline V gene, CDR1 is MNHEY and CDR2 is SVGAGI. Trimming cost V 8 bases and J 0 bases, with 10 bases left between them. The CDR3 covers 13 residues. The CDR3 loop is CASGRGPNYGYTF. CDR3 DNA: TGTGCCAGCGGCAGGGGCCCTAACTATGGCTACACCTTC.

The V call is TRBV3-1 (or the pseudogene TRBV3-2), the J call TRBJ1-2; 8 bases align to TRBD1. The trim removed 0 bases at V and 8 bases at J, leaving 8 bases unmatched. This CDR3 is 15 amino acids long. CDR1 LGHDT and CDR2 YNNKEL come from the germline V gene (reference sequence). DNA of the CDR3: TGTGCCAGCAGCCAAGATTTTTCGGACAGGGCGGGCTACACCTTC. Encoded protein: CASSQDFSDRAGYTF.

The rearrangement joins TRBV5-1 to TRBJ2-3; 10 bases agree with TRBD2. CDR1 is SGHRS, CDR2 YFSETQ, per germline. The CDR3 has 16 residues. V lost 3 bases to trimming and J lost 0 bases; unmatched junction nucleotides: 4. Here the CDR3 DNA reads TGCGCCAGCAGCTCCATAGCGGGAGGAAGCACAGATACGCAGTATTTT. Its translation: CASSSIAGGSTDTQYF. Variable domain in full (rest from reference TRBV5-1 and TRBJ2-3): KAGVTQTPRYLIKTRGQQVTLSCSPISGHRSVSWYQQTPGQGLQFLFEYFSETQRNKGNFPGRFSGRQFSNSRSEMNVSTLELGDSALYLCASSSIAGGSTDTQYFGPGTRLTVL.

This rearrangement joins TRBV19 to TRBJ2-1, with D possibly TRBD2 on 6 matching bases. In germline, CDR1 is LNHDA, CDR2 SQIVND (reference sequence). With 6 bases removed from V and 6 bases from J, the gap between germline ends came to 9 bases. This CDR3 has 12 residues. The CDR3 spells CASRLARNEQFF. In nucleotides, the CDR3 is TGTGCCAGTAGACTAGCACGCAATGAGCAGTTCTTC. The variable domain in full, with the rest retrieved from reference TRBV19 and TRBJ2-1, is DGGITQSPKYLFRKEGQNVTLSCEQNLNHDAMYWYRQDPGQGLRLIYYSQIVNDFQKGDIAEGYSVSREKKESFPLTVTSAQKNPTAFYLCASRLARNEQFFGPGTRLTVL.

V gene TRBV19 combines with J gene TRBJ1-2, with 7 bases aligning to TRBD1. Trimming at V came to 6 bases and at J to 2 bases, leaving 9 bases not matched to a gene. The CDR3 is made up of 15 amino acids. Germline lookup yields CDR1 LNHDA and CDR2 SQIVND (reference sequence). CDR3 coding DNA: TGTGCCAGTAGCCCGAGGAGGGGGCAGAACTATGGCTACACCTTC. It yields the protein CASSPRRGQNYGYTF.

This chain uses TRBV5-1 with TRBJ1-2, with D unclear. V shed 0 bases and J shed 0 bases, with 6 bases lying between them. The CDR3 is 14 amino acids. CDR1 is SGHRS and CDR2 is YFSETQ in the germline V gene. CDR3 protein: CASSLGAANYGYTF. CDR3 coding DNA: TGCGCCAGCAGCTTGGGGGCAGCTAACTATGGCTACACCTTC.

This chain links TRBV28 with TRBJ1-2, with TRBD1 matching over 7 bases. Germline values: CDR1 MDHEN, CDR2 SYDVKM. The CDR3 covers 14 residues. Losses at the gene ends were 3 bases for V and 3 bases for J; bases not matched to a gene: 4. The CDR3 nucleotides read TGTGCCAGCAGTTTCACAGGGGCGGACTATGGCTACACCTTC. Its protein is CASSFTGADYGYTF.

Written as DNA, the CDR3 is TGCGCCAGCAGTGGGACAGGCACTGAAGCTTTCTTT. Translating it yields CASSGTGTEAFF. J is TRBJ1-1 and V is TRBV10-2; 7 bases are a match to TRBD1. Losses at the gene ends were 4 bases for V and 4 bases for J; bases not matched to a gene: 0. Germline assignment: CDR1 WSHSY and CDR2 SAAADI. The CDR3 contains 12 residues.

The chain combines TRBV3-1 (or the pseudogene TRBV3-2) with TRBJ2-3; 8 nucleotides agree with TRBD1. The CDR3 runs to 17 residues. Germline-derived CDR1 and CDR2 are LGHDT and YNNKEL (reference sequence). The trim removed 4 bases at V and 1 base at J, leaving 10 bases unmatched. CDR3 nucleotide sequence: TGTGCCAGCAGCCTCCGGCTCGGACAGGGTGGCACAGATACGCAGTATTTT. Protein: CASSLRLGQGGTDTQYF.

On this clone: An end of the junction differs from the germline gene, which may be a read error. The rearrangement uses TRBV7-7 and TRBJ2-1; 13 nucleotides line up with TRBD2. CDR3 size: 15 residues. From germline, CDR1 is SSHAT and CDR2 FNYEAQ (reference sequence). The CDR3 DNA sequence: TGTGCTAGCAGCTTAGGGACTAGCGGGACAAATGAGCAGTTCTTC. It specifies CASSLGTSGTNEQFF.

The J gene is TRBJ1-5, the V gene TRBV9, with TRBD1 matching over 8 bases. This CDR3 is 15 amino acids long. The germline CDR1 and CDR2 sequences are SGDLS and YYNGEE. Trimming took 4 bases from V and 4 from J; bases not matched to a gene: 7. Written as DNA, the CDR3 is TGTGCCAGCAGCTCAGGGACAGGCCGAAATCAGCCCCAGCATTTT. Protein product: CASSSGTGRNQPQHF.

This clone was recorded only once. The chain is built from TRBV6-5 and TRBJ2-7; D perhaps matches TRBD2 (5 bases). The V gene's germline CDR1 is MNHEY and CDR2 SVGAGI. V was pared by 6 bases and J by 2 bases, with 8 bases between. The CDR3 has 12 residues. The CDR3 region has the DNA TGTGCCAGCAGCGGGATTACCTACGAGCAGTACTTC. It specifies CASSGITYEQYF.

The J gene is TRBJ2-7, the V gene TRBV6-5, with 8 bases identical to TRBD2. This CDR3 contains 15 residues. CDR1 MNHEY and CDR2 SVGAGI come from the germline V gene. J gave up 6 bases and V 4 bases, and 11 bases lay outside the gene matches. CDR3 protein: CASSLERLATGEQYF. CDR3 DNA: TGTGCCAGCAGTTTAGAAAGACTAGCGACGGGCGAGCAGTACTTC.

The sample holds a few counts of this clone. The chain joins TRBV11-2 to TRBJ2-7; 7 bases match TRBD1. CDR3 size: 14 residues. Trimming removed 4 bases from V and 3 bases from J; junction bases left unmatched: 6. Germline V lookup: CDR1 SGHAT, CDR2 FQNNGV. The CDR3 protein is CASSSQTGDYEQYF. In DNA form, the CDR3 reads TGTGCCAGCAGCTCCCAAACAGGGGACTACGAGCAGTACTTC.